This TCR beta chain came from a study of monozygotic twins with inflammatory bowel disease. General study points: Different subtypes (of T cells) could not be told apart from one another. Compared with healthy co-twins, IBD patients showed reduced TCRbeta repertoire diversity by inverse Simpson.

Germline CDR1 MNHEY, CDR2 SVGEGT. There are 14 residues in the CDR3. Isolation of total RNA was performed on whole blood, with no prior T cell sorting. In eight separate reactions per sample, cDNA was generated. TCRdb reanalyzed the 5' RACE reads and collapses them to one entry per CDR3 protein, without DNA. This sample contains approximately 400,000 distinct CDR3 sequences. Comment on this clonotype: The antigen is not known.

This sequence originates from a human donor with ulcerative colitis or Crohn's disease, or a healthy co-twin of an affected twin (not recorded which). The chain carries TRBV6-2 or TRBV6-3 and TRBJ1-1; with no DNA, the TCRdb D assignment of TRBD1 cannot be verified. The sample was blood. This CDR3 reads CASSNRRGATEAFF.